The rows below give T cell receptor beta chains drawn from one sample of a study of brain T cells in children with intractable seizures. The table came from immunoSEQ multiplex PCR; TCRdb's copy has only in-frame clones and leaves some out. The table shows under 400,000 clones, with over 90% occurring only once. The input for sequencing was peripheral blood, taken less than 6 months after surgery. The receptors derive from a boy under two years old with tuberous sclerosis and intractable seizures. Each CDR3 is given without its conserved first and last residue.

v_gene	j_gene	CDR3aa
TRBV6-5	TRBJ2-2	ASSYSHTGELF
TRBV7-6	TRBJ2-2	ASSLGVTDGELF
TRBV10-3	TRBJ2-3	AISESEVSTDTQY
TRBV7-9	TRBJ1-2	ATSAQGANPDGYT
TRBV5-6	TRBJ2-7	ASSMRQGPSYEQY
TRBV15	TRBJ2-1	ATSRDLAVSYNEQF
TRBV9	TRBJ2-3	ASSVVRVVTDTQY
TRBV28	TRBJ2-2	ASSFPLAGGTGELF
TRBV4-1	TRBJ1-1	ASSQTNTEAF
TRBV5-4	TRBJ1-2	ASSLEVPRIYGYT
TRBV12-3/TRBV12-4	TRBJ1-2	ASKIDRAYGYT